The 5 T cell receptor beta chains below come from one sample, sequenced in a study of shared clonotypes between healthy human individuals. Measured with immunoSEQ multiplex PCR; TCRdb has only the in-frame clones, and not every one. The table lists 2 million to 2.5 million clones, approximately 95% of them singletons. The source material was naive CD4+ T cells sorted from blood. Subset defined: CD45RA+ positively selected. The source of these receptors is a man aged 18-30 years in good health.

This clone appeared a single time. The chain recombines TRBV6-1 with TRBJ2-1; D possibly corresponds to TRBD2 (5 bases). Germline V gene lookup returns CDR1 MNHNS and CDR2 SASEGT. The CDR3 runs 13 residues. Trimming removed 9 bases from V and 0 bases from J, with 9 bases in between. The CDR3 DNA reads TGTGCCAGTGGACTTGACTCCTACAATGAGCAGTTCTTC. Translation: CASGLDSYNEQFF.

Of note for this clone: In the same sample, other DNA sequences code for this CDR3. The chain combines TRBV19 with TRBJ1-2, with 7 bases fitting TRBD1. CDR3 length equals 13 residues. Germline CDR1 LNHDA, CDR2 SQIVND (reference sequence). After removal of 4 bases from V and 4 bases from J, the junction contained 3 bases not matched to a gene. In DNA form, the CDR3 reads TGTGCCAGTAGTACGGGACAGACCTATGGCTACACCTTC. Translated: CASSTGQTYGYTF.

As concerns this clone: At the DNA level, this CDR3 is encoded by other sequences in the same sample as well. The CDR3 sequence: CASSGQGSTGELFF. The CDR3 DNA reads as TGTGCCAGCAGCGGACAGGGGTCCACCGGGGAGCTGTTTTTT. The chain employs TRBV2 and TRBJ2-2; 9 bases fit TRBD1. Trimming at V came to 6 bases and at J to 4 bases, leaving 3 bases not matched to a gene. The CDR3 sequence is 14 residues long. The germline gives CDR1 SNHLY, CDR2 FYNNEI.

The chain carries TRBV30 and TRBJ2-3, with D perhaps TRBD1 (5 bases). V dropped 4 bases and J dropped 2 bases, with 13 bases sitting between them. The CDR3 totals 14 residues. Germline V gene sequence: CDR1 GTSNPN, CDR2 SVGIG (reference sequence). CDR3 nucleotides: TGTGCCTGGACTAGGGGAAAAAACACAGATACGCAGTATTTT. Translating it yields CAWTRGKNTDTQYF.

The chain has TRBV23-1 and TRBJ1-2, with D maybe TRBD1 (5 bases). TRBV23-1 is labeled an ORF, and its function is uncertain. V gave up 0 bases and J gave up 8 bases, with 10 bases separating them. CDR3 length: 13 amino acids. The CDR3 DNA reads as TGCGCCAGCAGTCAATCAGGGACTTCGGGCTACACCTTC. Protein sequence: CASSQSGTSGYTF.